A selection of T cell receptor beta chains follows, all from one sample in a study of PD-L1 blockade in urothelial cancer. Sequencing was performed with immunoSEQ multiplex PCR; in TCRdb, only in-frame clones are kept and a portion is missing. The sample carries just under 45,000 clones, approximately 90% recorded once. This specimen consisted of PBMCs, obtained around atezolizumab (anti-PD-L1) treatment. Receptor source: a woman aged 55-69 years with urothelial cancer. CDR3s include the opening cysteine and the closing phenylalanine or tryptophan.

cdr3_length	v_call	cdr3_aa
18	TRBV10-3	CAISDQGVDSYMNTEAFF
17	TRBV5-4	CASTRGLAGPIQETQYF
16	TRBV19	CASSIVGGAPSEGYTF
17	TRBV7-8	CASSLVGLAGGYYEQYF
14	TRBV11-3	CASSQQGNNSPLHF
12	TRBV9	CASSLGGDGYTF
11	TRBV27	CASSFRDTQYF
15	TRBV9	CASSVETGDNSPLHF
14	TRBV5-4	CASRERTGGYEQYF
16	TRBV9	CASSVVGGRGGNEQFF
15	TRBV5-6	CASSKPGQGHTEAFF
15	TRBV19	CASSPAGLLAYEQYF
16	TRBV29-1	CSVVGSGRTNTGELFF
14	TRBV28	CASSLRLERGTQYF
15	TRBV7-2	CASSATGTSQETQYF
13	TRBV16	CASSQGQNSPLHF
11	TRBV29-1	CSVADRGEQFF
15	TRBV18	CASSQVSGDSSGYTF
14	TRBV15	CATSSGDRPYEQYF
13	TRBV6-6	CASSPLSPEKLFF
16	TRBV7-2	CASSLATSGGAGTQYF
12	TRBV6-6	CASRTGEETQYF
16	TRBV18	CASSPLMVQGDTEAFF
16	TRBV11-2	CASSFNRLGFGNEQFF
14	TRBV11-2	CASSSGQMNTEAFF
14	TRBV5-1	CASSLAGAGTEAFF
15	TRBV7-2	CASSLDRLGTDTQYF
13	TRBV5-1	CASSLGSVNTIYF
11	TRBV19	CASSYSQTQYF
15	TRBV19	CASSIGGGPYNEQFF
15	TRBV18	CASSPFGTSNEKLFF
17	TRBV4-3	CASSQDIERGLYNEQFF
14	TRBV19	CASSIQGANTEAFF
17	TRBV29-1	CSVAPGTGVFMNTEAFF
11	TRBV19	CASSGAVEQYF
13	TRBV19	CASSTQASYEQYF
14	TRBV27	CASSFGQVGPEAFF
14	TRBV27	CASSLDGRGETQYF
15	TRBV14	CASSQQGFDTGELFF
16	TRBV10-2	CASSFNINLRNQPQHF
16	TRBV2	CASSEAGTGGMGTQYF
14	TRBV9	CASSVADSYYGYTF
15	TRBV18	CASSPLDSSTDTQYF
14	TRBV2	CASPGGANTDTQYF
15	TRBV6-6	CASSNLAGGLNEQFF
16	TRBV5-1	CASSSDGGLAARGYTF
14	TRBV19	CASRLRGSQETQYF
13	TRBV7-9	CASSITTGETQYF
12	TRBV19	CASSMRKETQYF
17	TRBV6-1	CASSEYPKETGNYGYTF
12	TRBV6-5	CATTAAGWGYTF
14	TRBV25-1	CASSDLILADTQYF
17	TRBV5-1	CASSSGTSGGATDTQYF